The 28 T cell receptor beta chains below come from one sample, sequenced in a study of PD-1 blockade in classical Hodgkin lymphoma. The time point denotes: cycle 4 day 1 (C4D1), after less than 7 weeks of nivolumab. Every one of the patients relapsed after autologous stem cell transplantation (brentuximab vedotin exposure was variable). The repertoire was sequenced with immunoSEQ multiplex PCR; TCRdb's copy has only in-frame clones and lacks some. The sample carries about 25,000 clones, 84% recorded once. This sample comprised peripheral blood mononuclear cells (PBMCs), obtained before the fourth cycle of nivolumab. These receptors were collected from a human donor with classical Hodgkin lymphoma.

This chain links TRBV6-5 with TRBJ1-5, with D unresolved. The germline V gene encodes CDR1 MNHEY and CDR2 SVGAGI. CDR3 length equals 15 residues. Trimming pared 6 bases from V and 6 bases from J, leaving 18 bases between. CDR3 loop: CASRGPSLVAQPQHF. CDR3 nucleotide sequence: TGTGCCAGCAGAGGACCATCCCTTGTCGCTCAGCCCCAGCATTTT.

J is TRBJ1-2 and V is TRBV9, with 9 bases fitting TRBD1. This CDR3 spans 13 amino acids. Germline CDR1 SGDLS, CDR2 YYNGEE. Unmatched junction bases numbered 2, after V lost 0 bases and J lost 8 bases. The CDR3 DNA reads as TGTGCCAGCAGCGTAGAGGGGACAGGGGGCTACACCTTC. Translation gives CASSVEGTGGYTF.

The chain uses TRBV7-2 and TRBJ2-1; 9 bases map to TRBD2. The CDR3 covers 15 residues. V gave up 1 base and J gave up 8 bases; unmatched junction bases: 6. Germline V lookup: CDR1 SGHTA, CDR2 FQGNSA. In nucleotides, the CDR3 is TGTGCCAGCAGCTTAGGAGCGGGAGGTACCTATGAGCAGTTCTTC. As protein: CASSLGAGGTYEQFF. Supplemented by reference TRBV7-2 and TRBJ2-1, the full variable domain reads GAGVSQSPSNKVTEKGKDVELRCDPISGHTALYWYRQSLGQGLEFLIYFQGNSAPDKSGLPSDRFSAERTGGSVSTLTIQRTQQEDSAVYLCASSLGAGGTYEQFFGPGTRLTVL.

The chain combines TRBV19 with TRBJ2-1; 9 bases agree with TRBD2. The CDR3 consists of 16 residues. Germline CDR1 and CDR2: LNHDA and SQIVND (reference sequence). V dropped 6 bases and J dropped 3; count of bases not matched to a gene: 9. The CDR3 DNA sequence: TGTGCCAGTAGCGAGTTCGGACTAGCGTTCTACAATGAGCAGTTCTTC. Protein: CASSEFGLAFYNEQFF.

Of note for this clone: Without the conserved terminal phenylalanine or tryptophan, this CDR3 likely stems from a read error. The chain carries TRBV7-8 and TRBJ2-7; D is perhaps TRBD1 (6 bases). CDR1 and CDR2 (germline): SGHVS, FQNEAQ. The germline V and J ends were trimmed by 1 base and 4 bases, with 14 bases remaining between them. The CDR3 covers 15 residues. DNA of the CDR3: TGTGCCAGCAGCTTAGGGACAGCCATATTTTACGAGCAGTACCTC. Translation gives CASSLGTAIFYEQYL.

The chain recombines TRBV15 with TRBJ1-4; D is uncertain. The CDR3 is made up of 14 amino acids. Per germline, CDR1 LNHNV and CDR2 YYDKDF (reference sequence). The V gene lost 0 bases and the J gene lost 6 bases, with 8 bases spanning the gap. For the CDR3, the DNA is TGTGCCACCAGCAGAGAACACAAGGATGAAAAACTGTTTTTT. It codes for CATSREHKDEKLFF. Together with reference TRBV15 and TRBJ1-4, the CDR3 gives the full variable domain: DAMVIQNPRYQVTQFGKPVTLSCSQTLNHNVMYWYQQKSSQAPKLLFHYYDKDFNNEADTPDNFQSRRPNTSFCFLDIRSPGLGDTAMYLCATSREHKDEKLFFGSGTQLSVL.

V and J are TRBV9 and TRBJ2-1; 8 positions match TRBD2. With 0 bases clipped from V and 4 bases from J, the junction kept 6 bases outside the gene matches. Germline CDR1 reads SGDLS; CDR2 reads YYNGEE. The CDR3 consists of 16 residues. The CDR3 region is CASSVGGSGVYNEQFF. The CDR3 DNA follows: TGTGCCAGCAGCGTAGGCGGTAGCGGGGTATACAATGAGCAGTTCTTC. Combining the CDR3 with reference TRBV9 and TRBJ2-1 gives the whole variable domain DSGVTQTPKHLITATGQRVTLRCSPRSGDLSVYWYQQSLDQGLQFLIQYYNGEERAKGNILERFSAQQFPDLHSELNLSSLELGDSALYFCASSVGGSGVYNEQFFGPGTRLTVL.

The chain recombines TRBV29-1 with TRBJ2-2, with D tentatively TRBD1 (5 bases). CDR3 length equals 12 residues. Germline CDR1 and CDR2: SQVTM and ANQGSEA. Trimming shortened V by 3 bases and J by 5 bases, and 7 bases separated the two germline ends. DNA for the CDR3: TGCAGCGTTGAGGGGCCGACCGGGGAGCTGTTTTTT. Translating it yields CSVEGPTGELFF.

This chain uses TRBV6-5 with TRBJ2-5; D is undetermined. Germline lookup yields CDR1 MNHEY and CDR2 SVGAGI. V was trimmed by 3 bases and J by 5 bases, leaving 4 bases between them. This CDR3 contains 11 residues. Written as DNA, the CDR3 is TGTGCCAGCAGTTATAAGGAGACCCAGTACTTC. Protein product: CASSYKETQYF.

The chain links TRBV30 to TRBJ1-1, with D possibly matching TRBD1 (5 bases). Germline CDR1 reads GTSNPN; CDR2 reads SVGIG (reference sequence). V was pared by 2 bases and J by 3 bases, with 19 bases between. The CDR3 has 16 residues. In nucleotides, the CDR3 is TGTGCCTGGAGTCCCCCAGGGTGGGGGTGGGACACTGAAGCTTTCTTT. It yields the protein CAWSPPGWGWDTEAFF.

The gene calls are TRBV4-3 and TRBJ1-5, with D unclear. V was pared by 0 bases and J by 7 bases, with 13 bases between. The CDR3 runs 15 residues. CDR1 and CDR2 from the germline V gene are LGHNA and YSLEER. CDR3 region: CASSQEWAMGQPQHF. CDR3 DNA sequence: TGCGCCAGCAGCCAAGAATGGGCAATGGGGCAGCCCCAGCATTTT.

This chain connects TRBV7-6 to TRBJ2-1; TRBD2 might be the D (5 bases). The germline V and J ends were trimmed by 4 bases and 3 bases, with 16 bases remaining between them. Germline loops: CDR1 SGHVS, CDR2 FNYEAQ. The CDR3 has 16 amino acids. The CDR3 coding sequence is TGTGCCAGCAGCTCCCCAGCGGACTCCAGCTACAATGAGCAGTTCTTC. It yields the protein CASSSPADSSYNEQFF.

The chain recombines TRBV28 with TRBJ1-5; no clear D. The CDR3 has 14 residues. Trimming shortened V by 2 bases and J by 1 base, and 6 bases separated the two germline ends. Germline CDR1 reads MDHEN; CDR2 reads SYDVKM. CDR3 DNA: TGTGCCAGCAGTTTAATTATGAGCAATCAGCCCCAGCATTTT. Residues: CASSLIMSNQPQHF. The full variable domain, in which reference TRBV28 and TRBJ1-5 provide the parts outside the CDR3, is DVKVTQSSRYLVKRTGEKVFLECVQDMDHENMFWYRQDPGLGLRLIYFSYDVKMKEKGDIPEGYSVSREKKERFSLILESASTNQTSMYLCASSLIMSNQPQHFGDGTRLSIL.

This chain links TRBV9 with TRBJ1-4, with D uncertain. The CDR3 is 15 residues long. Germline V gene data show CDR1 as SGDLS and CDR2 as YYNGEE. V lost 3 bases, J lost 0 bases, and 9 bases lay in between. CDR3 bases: TGTGCCAGCAGCGCCACCGTTACAACTAATGAAAAACTGTTTTTT. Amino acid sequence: CASSATVTTNEKLFF.

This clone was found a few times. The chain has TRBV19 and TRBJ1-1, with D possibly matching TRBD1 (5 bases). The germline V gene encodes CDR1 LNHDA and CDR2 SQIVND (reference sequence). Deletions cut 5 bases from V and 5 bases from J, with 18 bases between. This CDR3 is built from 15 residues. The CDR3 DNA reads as TGTGCCAGTAGTCCGTCGACAGCCGCCGGGACTGAAGCTTTCTTT. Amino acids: CASSPSTAAGTEAFF.

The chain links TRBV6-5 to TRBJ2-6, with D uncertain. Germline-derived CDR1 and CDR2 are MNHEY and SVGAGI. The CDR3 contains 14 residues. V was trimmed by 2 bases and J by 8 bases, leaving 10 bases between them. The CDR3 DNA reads TGTGCCAGCAGTTACCCCCCCCGTTCCAACGTCCTGACTTTC. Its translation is CASSYPPRSNVLTF.

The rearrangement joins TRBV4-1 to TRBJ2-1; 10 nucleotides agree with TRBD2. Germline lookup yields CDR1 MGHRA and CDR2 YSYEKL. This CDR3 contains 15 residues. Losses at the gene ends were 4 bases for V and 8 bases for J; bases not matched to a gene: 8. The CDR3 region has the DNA TGCGCCAGCAGCCCCATGGGACTAGCGTCAGATGAGCAGTTCTTC. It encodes CASSPMGLASDEQFF.

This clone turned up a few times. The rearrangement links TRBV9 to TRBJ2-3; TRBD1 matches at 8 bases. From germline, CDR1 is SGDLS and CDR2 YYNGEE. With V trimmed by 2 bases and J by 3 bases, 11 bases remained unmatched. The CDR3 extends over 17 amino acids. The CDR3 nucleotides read TGTGCCAGCAGCGTTTCCGGACAGGGAATAGGGACAGATACGCAGTATTTT. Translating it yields CASSVSGQGIGTDTQYF.

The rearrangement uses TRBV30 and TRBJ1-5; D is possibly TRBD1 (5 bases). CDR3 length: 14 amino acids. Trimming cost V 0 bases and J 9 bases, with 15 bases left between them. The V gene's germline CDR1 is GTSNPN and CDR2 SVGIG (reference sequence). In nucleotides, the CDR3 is TGTGCCTGGAGTGTAGGGACTCCCCGGACGCCCCAGCATTTT. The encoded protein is CAWSVGTPRTPQHF.

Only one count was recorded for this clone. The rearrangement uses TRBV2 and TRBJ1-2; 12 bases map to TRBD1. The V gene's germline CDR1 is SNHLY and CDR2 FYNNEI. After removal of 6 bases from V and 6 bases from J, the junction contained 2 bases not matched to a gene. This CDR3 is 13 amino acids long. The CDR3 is CASRGTGGDGYTF. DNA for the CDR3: TGTGCCAGCAGAGGGACAGGGGGCGATGGCTACACCTTC.

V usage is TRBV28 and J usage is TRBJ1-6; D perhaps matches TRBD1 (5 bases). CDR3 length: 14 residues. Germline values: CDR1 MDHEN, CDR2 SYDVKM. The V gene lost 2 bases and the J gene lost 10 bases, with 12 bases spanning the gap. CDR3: CASSLGAGQSPLHF. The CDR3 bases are TGTGCCAGCAGTTTAGGCGCAGGGCAATCACCCCTCCACTTT.

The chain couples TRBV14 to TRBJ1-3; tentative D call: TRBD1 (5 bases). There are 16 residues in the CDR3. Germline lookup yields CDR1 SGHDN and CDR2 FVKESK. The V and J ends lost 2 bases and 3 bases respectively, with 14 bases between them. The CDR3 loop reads CASSQRLTGNGNTIYF. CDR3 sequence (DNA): TGTGCCAGCAGCCAACGCCTCACAGGAAATGGAAACACCATATATTTT.

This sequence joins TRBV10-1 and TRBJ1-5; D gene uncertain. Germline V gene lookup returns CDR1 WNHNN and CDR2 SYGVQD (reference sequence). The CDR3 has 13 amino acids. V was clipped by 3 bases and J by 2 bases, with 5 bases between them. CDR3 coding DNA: TGCGCCAGCAGTGATACGGGCAATCAGCCCCAGCATTTT. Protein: CASSDTGNQPQHF.

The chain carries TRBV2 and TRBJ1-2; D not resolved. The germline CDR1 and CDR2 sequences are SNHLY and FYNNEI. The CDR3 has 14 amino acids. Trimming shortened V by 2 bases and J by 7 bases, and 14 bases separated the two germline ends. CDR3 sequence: CASSEQAEPLGYTF. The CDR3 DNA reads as TGTGCCAGCAGTGAACAGGCAGAGCCACTTGGCTACACCTTC.

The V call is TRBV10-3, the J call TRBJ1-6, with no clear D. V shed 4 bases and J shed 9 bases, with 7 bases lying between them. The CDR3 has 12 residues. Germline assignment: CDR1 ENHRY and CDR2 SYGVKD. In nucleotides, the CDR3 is TGTGCCATCAGTGTCGGAGGTTCACCCCTCCACTTT. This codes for CAISVGGSPLHF.

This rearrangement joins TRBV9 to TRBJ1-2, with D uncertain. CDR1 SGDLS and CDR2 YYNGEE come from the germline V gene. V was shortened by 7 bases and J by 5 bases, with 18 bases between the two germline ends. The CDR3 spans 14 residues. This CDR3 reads CASAAGNRAYGYTF. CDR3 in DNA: TGTGCCAGCGCAGCGGGGAACCGGGCATATGGCTACACCTTC. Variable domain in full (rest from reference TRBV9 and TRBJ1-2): DSGVTQTPKHLITATGQRVTLRCSPRSGDLSVYWYQQSLDQGLQFLIQYYNGEERAKGNILERFSAQQFPDLHSELNLSSLELGDSALYFCASAAGNRAYGYTFGSGTRLTVV.

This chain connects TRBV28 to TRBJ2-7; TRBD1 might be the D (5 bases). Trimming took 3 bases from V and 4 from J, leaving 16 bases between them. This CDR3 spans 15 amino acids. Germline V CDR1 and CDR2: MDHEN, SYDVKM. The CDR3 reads CASSFETEIEYEQYF. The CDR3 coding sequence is TGTGCCAGCAGTTTCGAGACAGAGATTGAGTACGAGCAGTACTTC.

CDR3 bases: TGTGCCAGCAGCATAAACCCGAGACAGGCCTCTGGAAACACCATATATTTT. Translated, it gives CASSINPRQASGNTIYF. The chain carries TRBV11-2 and TRBJ1-3; D possibly corresponds to TRBD1 (6 bases). V lost 5 bases and J lost 0, with 17 bases in between. The CDR3 length is 17 residues. The germline gives CDR1 SGHAT, CDR2 FQNNGV.